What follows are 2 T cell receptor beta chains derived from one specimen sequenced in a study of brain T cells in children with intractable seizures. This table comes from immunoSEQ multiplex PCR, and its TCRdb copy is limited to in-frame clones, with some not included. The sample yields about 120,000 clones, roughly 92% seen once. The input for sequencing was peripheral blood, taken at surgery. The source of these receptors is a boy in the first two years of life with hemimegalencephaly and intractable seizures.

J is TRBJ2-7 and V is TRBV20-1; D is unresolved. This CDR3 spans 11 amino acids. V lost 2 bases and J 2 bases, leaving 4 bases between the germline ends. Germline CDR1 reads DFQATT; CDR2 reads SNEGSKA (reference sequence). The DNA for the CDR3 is TGCAGTGCTAGATGGGCCTACGAGCAGTACTTC. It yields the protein CSARWAYEQYF.

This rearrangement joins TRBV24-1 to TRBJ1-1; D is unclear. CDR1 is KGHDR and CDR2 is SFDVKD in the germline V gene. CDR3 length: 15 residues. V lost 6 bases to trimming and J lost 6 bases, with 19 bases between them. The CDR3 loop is CATSPRNVAGAEAFF. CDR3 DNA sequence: TGTGCCACCAGTCCCCGTAACGTGGCCGGAGCTGAAGCTTTCTTT.